This record concerns one TCR beta chain sequence. The sample carries other DNA sequences with the same CDR3. The data were produced by immunoSEQ multiplex PCR, yet TCRdb's version contains in-frame clones alone and is incomplete. Counted here are over 2 million clones, roughly 92% occurring once; the ten biggest clones make up 0.37%. This CDR3 has 12 amino acids. The ends were cut back, 0 bases at V and 8 bases at J, with 6 bases in the middle. Germline CDR1 reads SGHNT; CDR2 reads YYREEE (reference sequence). This record comes from a study of shared clonotypes between healthy human individuals. The receptor's source is a man between 18 and 35 years old in good health. Some clones in this sample may be carry-over from other donors' samples. The chain combines TRBV5-4 with TRBJ2-1; D might be TRBD2 (6 bases). The sample comprised naive CD4+ T cells from PBMCs. Documented subset: CD45RA+ positively selected. CDR3 in amino acids: CASSLGGDEQFF. The CDR3, as DNA: TGTGCCAGCAGCTTGGGGGGGGATGAGCAGTTCTTC.